This T cell receptor (beta chain) was profiled in a study of shared T cell receptors in the human thymus. The protocol was immunoSEQ multiplex PCR, while the TCRdb copy is restricted to in-frame clones and leaves out a portion. The sample lists hundreds of thousands of clones, roughly 90% seen once, with around 0.0099% in the top ten. This clone was counted only a few times. The CDR3 consists of 17 residues. Germline values: CDR1 SGDLS, CDR2 YYNGEE. This sample also belongs to another study, concerning human thymus T cells. According to that study: Corrective heart surgery yielded resections, and these provided the thymus tissue.

The J gene is TRBJ2-5, the V gene TRBV9; the D gene is possibly TRBD2 (6 bases). The assigned J gene may be wrong: the sequence end matches TRBJ2-7 better. The TCR comes from a boy younger than two with a congenital heart defect. Sequencing was done on a sample of thymocytes. CDR3 amino acids: CASSAGVSWTTPDEQYF. In nucleotides, the CDR3 is TGTGCCAGCAGCGCGGGTGTGTCATGGACTACTCCTGACGAGCAGTACTTC.